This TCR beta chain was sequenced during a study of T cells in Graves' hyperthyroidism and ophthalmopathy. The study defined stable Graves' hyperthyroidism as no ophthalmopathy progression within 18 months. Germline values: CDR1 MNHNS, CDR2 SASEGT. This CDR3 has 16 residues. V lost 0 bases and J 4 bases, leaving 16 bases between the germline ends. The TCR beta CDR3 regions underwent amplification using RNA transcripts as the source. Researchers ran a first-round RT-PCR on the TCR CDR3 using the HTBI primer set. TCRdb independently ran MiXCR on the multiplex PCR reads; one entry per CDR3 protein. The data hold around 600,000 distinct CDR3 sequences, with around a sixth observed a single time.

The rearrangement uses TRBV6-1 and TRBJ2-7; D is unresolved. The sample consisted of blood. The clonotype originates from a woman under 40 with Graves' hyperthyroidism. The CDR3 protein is CASSEAHAGFLYEQYF. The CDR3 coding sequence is TGTGCCAGCAGTGAAGCCCATGCCGGGTTCCTTTACGAGCAGTACTTC.